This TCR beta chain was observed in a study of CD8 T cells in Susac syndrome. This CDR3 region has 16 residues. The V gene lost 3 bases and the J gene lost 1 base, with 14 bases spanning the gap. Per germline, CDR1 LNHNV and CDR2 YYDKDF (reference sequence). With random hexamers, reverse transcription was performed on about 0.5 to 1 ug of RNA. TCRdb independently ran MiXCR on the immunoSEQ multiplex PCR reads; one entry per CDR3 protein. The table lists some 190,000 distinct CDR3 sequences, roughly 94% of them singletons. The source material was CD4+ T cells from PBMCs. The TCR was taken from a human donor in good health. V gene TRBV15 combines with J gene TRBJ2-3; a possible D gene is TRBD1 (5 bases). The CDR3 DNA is TGTGCCACCAGCAGGGTAGCAGGGTCAGGCACAGATACGCAGTATTTT. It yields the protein CATSRVAGSGTDTQYF.